These 16 T cell receptor beta chains share one sample of origin, sequenced in a study of cytomegalovirus exposure and HLA in healthy donors (dated by TCRdb to about 2017). Libraries were built with the immunoSEQ multiplex PCR assay. A mixture of 60 forward primers for TCR Vbeta segments and 13 reverse primers for TCR Jbeta segments was used in the multiplex PCR. Sourced from immuneACCESS, this table was stored by TCRdb with only in-frame sequences that have V and J called. A share of the clones is absent; for the studies checked, an unresolved V gene accounts for under half, and the remainder has no known explanation. This sample gives approximately 170,000 clones in total; 85% of them show up just once. The ten largest clones take up 1% of the sample. The sample consisted of PBMCs. These receptors were taken from a boy aged 2 to 9 in good health and CMV-seronegative.

The rearrangement links TRBV7-9 to TRBJ2-1, with 9 bases fitting TRBD2. Germline CDR1 and CDR2: SEHNR and FQNEAQ (reference sequence). CDR3 length equals 16 residues. V lost 1 base to trimming and J lost 9 bases; unmatched junction nucleotides: 10. CDR3 in DNA: TGTGCCAGCAGCTTAGAAGCGGGAGGCCTAGCAAGTGAGCAGTTCTTC. It translates to CASSLEAGGLASEQFF. The complete variable domain, with remaining parts taken from reference TRBV7-9 and TRBJ2-1, reads DTGVSQNPRHKITKRGQNVTFRCDPISEHNRLYWYRQTLGQGPEFLTYFQNEAQLEKSRLLSDRFSAERPKGSFSTLEIQRTEQGDSAMYLCASSLEAGGLASEQFFGPGTRLTVL.

Only a few counts were recorded for this clone. Different DNA sequences within this sample yield the same CDR3. The chain combines TRBV9 with TRBJ2-5, with 8 bases identical to TRBD1. CDR3 length: 15 amino acids. The germline gives CDR1 SGDLS, CDR2 YYNGEE. With 4 bases clipped from V and 5 bases from J, the junction kept 10 bases outside the gene matches. The CDR3, as DNA: TGTGCCAGCAGCCCCCAGGCAGGGGGCCTCGAGACCCAGTACTTC. Its translation: CASSPQAGGLETQYF.

The chain links TRBV7-8 to TRBJ2-7; the D is unclear. The V end lost 5 bases, the J end lost 4 bases, and 12 bases lay between the germline ends. There are 13 residues in the CDR3. The germline gives CDR1 SGHVS, CDR2 FQNEAQ. The CDR3 nucleotides are TGTGCCAGCAGCCCGGATCCGGGTTACGAGCAGTACTTC. Encoded protein: CASSPDPGYEQYF. The full variable domain, in which reference TRBV7-8 and TRBJ2-7 provide the parts outside the CDR3, is GAGVSQSPRYKVAKRGQDVALRCDPISGHVSLFWYQQALGQGPEFLTYFQNEAQLDKSGLPSDRFFAERPEGSVSTLKIQRTQQEDSAVYLCASSPDPGYEQYFGPGTRLTVT.

The chain has TRBV7-3 and TRBJ2-7, with D possibly being TRBD2 (6 bases). This CDR3 has 14 residues. The V and J ends lost 2 bases and 5 bases respectively, with 13 bases between them. CDR1 SGHTA and CDR2 FQGTGA come from the germline V gene. This CDR3 is CASSLGGTYDEQYF. The CDR3 DNA reads as TGTGCCAGCAGCTTAGGGGGGACTTACGACGAGCAGTACTTC.

The chain is built from TRBV5-1 and TRBJ1-2, with 8 positions matching TRBD1. The CDR3 contains 15 residues. CDR1 is SGHRS and CDR2 is YFSETQ in the germline V gene. The J segment lost 2 bases and the V segment lost 0 bases, leaving 3 bases of the junction unmatched. The CDR3 reads CASSLGAGGNYGYTF. As DNA, the CDR3 is TGCGCCAGCAGCTTGGGGGCAGGGGGCAACTATGGCTACACCTTC.

The chain is built from TRBV9 and TRBJ2-4; 7 bases match TRBD1. In germline, CDR1 is SGDLS, CDR2 YYNGEE. CDR3 length equals 16 residues. Trimming cost V 0 bases and J 2 bases; bases outside gene matches: 5. The CDR3 sequence: CASSVGQGETKNIQYF. CDR3 nucleotides: TGTGCCAGCAGCGTAGGACAGGGCGAGACCAAAAACATTCAGTACTTC.

The V call is TRBV14, the J call TRBJ1-1; possibly TRBD1 for D (5 bases). The CDR3 loop spans 14 amino acids. Trimming took off 1 base at V and 6 bases at J, with 12 bases between the two ends. Per the germline V gene, CDR1 is SGHDN and CDR2 is FVKESK. CDR3 protein: CASSQVGGAAEAFF. In nucleotides, the CDR3 is TGTGCCAGCAGCCAAGTGGGAGGGGCAGCTGAAGCTTTCTTT.

The CDR3 DNA reads TGTGCCAGCTCACCACCGACAGGGTTCTACGAGCAGTACTTC. Translated, it gives CASSPPTGFYEQYF. V usage is TRBV18 and J usage is TRBJ2-7, with 7 nucleotides matching TRBD1. Germline loops: CDR1 KGHSH, CDR2 LQKENI. J gave up 3 bases and V 0 bases, and 2 bases lay outside the gene matches. The CDR3 spans 14 residues.

The gene calls are TRBV19 and TRBJ2-7, with TRBD2 matching over 10 bases. The CDR3 runs 17 residues. CDR1 LNHDA and CDR2 SQIVND come from the germline V gene (reference sequence). With V trimmed by 4 bases and J by 6 bases, 15 bases remained unmatched. This CDR3 reads CASSTRRGPGLAIEQYF. The CDR3 DNA reads as TGTGCCAGTAGTACGCGCAGGGGACCGGGACTAGCGATCGAGCAGTACTTC.

The rearrangement links TRBV6-1 to TRBJ1-2, with D possibly TRBD1 on 6 matching bases. Trimming shortened V by 6 bases and J by 2 bases, and 16 bases separated the two germline ends. The CDR3 covers 15 residues. CDR1 and CDR2 from the germline V gene are MNHNS and SASEGT. The CDR3 loop reads CASSRGRGLNYGYTF. CDR3 sequence (DNA): TGTGCCAGCAGCCGAGGGAGGGGGTTAAACTATGGCTACACCTTC.

This clone was seen a few times. The chain uses TRBV6-1 and TRBJ1-1; no clear D gene. This CDR3 comprises 11 residues. The ends were cut back, 1 base at V and 7 bases at J, with 4 bases in the middle. CDR1 and CDR2 from the germline V gene are MNHNS and SASEGT. The CDR3 reads CASSEGHEAFF. Here the CDR3 DNA reads TGTGCCAGCAGTGAAGGACATGAAGCTTTCTTT.

The gene calls are TRBV6-1 and TRBJ1-2; D possibly corresponds to TRBD1 (6 bases). CDR1 and CDR2 (germline): MNHNS, SASEGT. Trimming took 6 bases from V and 8 from J, leaving 10 bases between them. This CDR3 contains 11 residues. This chain's CDR3 is CASSQGQGYTF. CDR3 nucleotides: TGTGCCAGCAGCCAGGGACAAGGCTACACCTTC.

The rearrangement uses TRBV28 and TRBJ2-7; 9 bases line up with TRBD1. The CDR3 extends over 16 amino acids. Germline CDR1 and CDR2: MDHEN and SYDVKM. V lost 7 bases and J lost 5; bases outside the gene matches: 15. CDR3 sequence (DNA): TGTGCCAGCATCCGCCCTCGGACAGGGGCAATCCACGAGCAGTACTTC. The encoded protein is CASIRPRTGAIHEQYF.

The CDR3 loop reads CASRNGHDYEQYF. For the CDR3, the DNA is TGTGCCAGCAGAAATGGACATGATTACGAGCAGTACTTC. The V and J genes are TRBV28 and TRBJ2-7; maybe TRBD1 (5 bases). Germline CDR1 is MDHEN and CDR2 is SYDVKM. Trimming took 6 bases from V and 4 from J, leaving 13 bases between them. The CDR3 has 13 amino acids.

This clone was counted a few times. This chain links TRBV15 with TRBJ1-2; D ambiguous. Trimming cost V 5 bases and J 6 bases, with 16 bases left between them. The CDR3 has 14 residues. Germline V gene data show CDR1 as LNHNV and CDR2 as YYDKDF (reference sequence). The CDR3 spells CATSARTPKDGYTF. CDR3 nucleotide sequence: TGTGCCACCAGCGCCCGCACTCCAAAAGATGGCTACACCTTC.

V usage is TRBV5-1 and J usage is TRBJ1-2; 7 nucleotides line up with TRBD1. The germline V gene encodes CDR1 SGHRS and CDR2 YFSETQ. The V and J ends lost 3 bases and 6 bases, in that order; junction bases with no gene match: 8. The CDR3 extends over 14 amino acids. CDR3 amino acids: CASSSLTGTDGYTF. CDR3 in DNA: TGCGCCAGCAGCTCCTTGACAGGGACGGATGGCTACACCTTC.